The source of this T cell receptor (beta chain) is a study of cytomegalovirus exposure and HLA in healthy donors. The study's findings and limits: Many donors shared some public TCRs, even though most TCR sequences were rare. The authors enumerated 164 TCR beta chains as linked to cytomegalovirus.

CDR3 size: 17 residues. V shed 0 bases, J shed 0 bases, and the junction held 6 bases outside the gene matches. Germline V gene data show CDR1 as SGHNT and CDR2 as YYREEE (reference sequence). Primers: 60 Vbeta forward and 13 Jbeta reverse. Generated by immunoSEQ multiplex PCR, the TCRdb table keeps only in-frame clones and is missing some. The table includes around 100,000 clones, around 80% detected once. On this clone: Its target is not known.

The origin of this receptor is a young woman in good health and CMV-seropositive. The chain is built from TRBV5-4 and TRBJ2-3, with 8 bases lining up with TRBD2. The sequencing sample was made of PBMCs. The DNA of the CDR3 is TGTGCCAGCAGCTTGGATTGGGCTAGCGGGAGCACAGATACGCAGTATTTT. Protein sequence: CASSLDWASGSTDTQYF.